A single sample gave rise to the 9 T cell receptor beta chains below, sequenced in a study of OX40 agonist ivuxolimab in advanced cancers. TCRdb's copy holds only in-frame clones and misses some; the assay was immunoSEQ multiplex PCR. The repertoire holds approximately 52,000 clones, with 60% to 85% as singletons. This sample comprised CD4+ or CD8+ T cells sorted from blood, obtained in a trial of the OX40 agonist ivuxolimab. The origin of the receptors is an adult with an advanced solid tumor such as melanoma, head and neck, liver or kidney cancer.

The rearrangement joins TRBV4-3 to TRBJ2-7; 8 bases map to TRBD2. Germline loops: CDR1 LGHNA, CDR2 YSLEER. The CDR3 length is 15 residues. V was pared by 4 bases and J by 2 bases, with 7 bases of the junction left unmatched. The CDR3 sequence: CASSPQREITYEQYF. CDR3 bases: TGCGCCAGCAGCCCGCAGCGGGAGATTACCTACGAGCAGTACTTC.

The CDR3 spells CASSSDRFYGYTF. The CDR3 region has the DNA TGTGCCAGCAGTTCGGACAGGTTCTATGGCTACACCTTC. This rearrangement joins TRBV6-5 to TRBJ1-2, with 7 bases lining up with TRBD1. This CDR3 is 13 amino acids long. V gave up 4 bases and J gave up 4 bases; unmatched junction bases: 3. Germline V gene sequence: CDR1 MNHEY, CDR2 SVGAGI.

The chain is built from TRBV30 and TRBJ2-3, with 8 positions matching TRBD2. Per the germline V gene, CDR1 is GTSNPN and CDR2 is SVGIG (reference sequence). This CDR3 has 13 amino acids. The V segment lost 7 bases and the J segment 6 bases; nucleotides outside the gene matches: 9. The CDR3 sequence: CAFLAGTWDTQYF. CDR3 DNA: TGTGCCTTTTTAGCGGGGACCTGGGATACGCAGTATTTT.

The V gene is TRBV7-9, the J gene TRBJ2-7, with D perhaps TRBD1 (6 bases). The CDR3 is 13 amino acids. Germline values: CDR1 SEHNR, CDR2 FQNEAQ (reference sequence). V lost 5 bases and J 3 bases, leaving 11 bases between the germline ends. The CDR3 protein is CASSPGHIYEQYF. DNA of the CDR3: TGTGCCAGCAGCCCGGGACACATCTACGAGCAGTACTTC.

This sequence joins TRBV6-6 and TRBJ2-3, with TRBD2 matching 8 bases. The V gene's germline CDR1 is MNHNY and CDR2 SVGAGI (reference sequence). The trim removed 5 bases at V and 4 bases at J, leaving 8 bases unmatched. The CDR3 consists of 15 residues. CDR3 nucleotides: TGTGCCAGCAGTCAGGGACTAGGGAAGGCAGATACGCAGTATTTT. Translating gives CASSQGLGKADTQYF.

In DNA form, the CDR3 reads TGTGCCAGCAGCTTAGGTTCCCCGGGACTAGCGGGAGTCGAGCAGTACTTC. Amino acids: CASSLGSPGLAGVEQYF. The chain recombines TRBV7-2 with TRBJ2-7, with 14 bases lining up with TRBD2. The V segment lost 1 base and the J segment 6 bases; nucleotides outside the gene matches: 8. The CDR3 has 17 amino acids. Germline CDR1 and CDR2: SGHTA and FQGNSA. Using reference TRBV7-2 and TRBJ2-7 for the parts outside the CDR3, the full variable domain is GAGVSQSPSNKVTEKGKDVELRCDPISGHTALYWYRQSLGQGLEFLIYFQGNSAPDKSGLPSDRFSAERTGGSVSTLTIQRTQQEDSAVYLCASSLGSPGLAGVEQYFGPGTRLTVT.

J is TRBJ2-5 and V is TRBV2; D remains unclear. V was clipped by 6 bases and J by 0 bases, with 8 bases between them. Germline CDR1 and CDR2: SNHLY and FYNNEI. The CDR3 spans 13 residues. CDR3 DNA: TGTGCCAGCAGAGTGGACCACCAAGAGACCCAGTACTTC. As protein: CASRVDHQETQYF.

The CDR3 coding sequence is TGCGCCAGCAGCCCATCCGGGACACAAGCTGGCTACACCTTC. As protein: CASSPSGTQAGYTF. J is TRBJ1-2 and V is TRBV4-3, with D tentatively TRBD1 (6 bases). Per germline, CDR1 LGHNA and CDR2 YSLEER. The CDR3 totals 14 residues. V was shortened by 4 bases and J by 7 bases, with 16 bases between the two germline ends.

The gene calls are TRBV19 and TRBJ2-7, with D uncertain. Germline V gene lookup returns CDR1 LNHDA and CDR2 SQIVND (reference sequence). The CDR3 sequence is 14 residues long. V was clipped by 9 bases and J by 2 bases, with 17 bases between them. CDR3 bases: TGTGCCAGCCGTTCCCAGGACCCACCCTACGAGCAGTACTTC. Translated, it gives CASRSQDPPYEQYF.